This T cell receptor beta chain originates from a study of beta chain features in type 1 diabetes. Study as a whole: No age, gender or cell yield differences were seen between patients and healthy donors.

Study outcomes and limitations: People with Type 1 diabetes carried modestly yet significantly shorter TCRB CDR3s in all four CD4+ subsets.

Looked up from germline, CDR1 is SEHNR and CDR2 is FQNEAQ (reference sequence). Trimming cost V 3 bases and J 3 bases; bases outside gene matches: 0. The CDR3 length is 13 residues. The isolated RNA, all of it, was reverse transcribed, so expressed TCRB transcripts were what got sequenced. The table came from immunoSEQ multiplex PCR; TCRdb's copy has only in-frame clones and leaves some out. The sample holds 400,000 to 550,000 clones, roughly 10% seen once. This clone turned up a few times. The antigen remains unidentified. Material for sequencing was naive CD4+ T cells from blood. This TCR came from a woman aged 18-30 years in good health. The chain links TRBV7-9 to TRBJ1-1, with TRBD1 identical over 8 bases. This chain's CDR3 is CASSLTGDTEAFF. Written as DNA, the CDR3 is TGTGCCAGCAGCTTGACAGGGGACACTGAAGCTTTCTTT.